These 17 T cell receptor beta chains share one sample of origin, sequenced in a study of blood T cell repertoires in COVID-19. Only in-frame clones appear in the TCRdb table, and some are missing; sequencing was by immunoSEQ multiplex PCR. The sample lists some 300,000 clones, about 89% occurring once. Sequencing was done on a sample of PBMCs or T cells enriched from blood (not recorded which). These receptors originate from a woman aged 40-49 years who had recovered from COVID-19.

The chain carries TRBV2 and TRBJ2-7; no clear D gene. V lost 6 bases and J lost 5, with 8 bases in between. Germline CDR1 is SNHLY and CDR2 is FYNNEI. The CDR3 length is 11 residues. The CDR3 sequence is CASSPFDEQYF. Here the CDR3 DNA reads TGTGCCAGCAGCCCCTTTGACGAGCAGTACTTC.

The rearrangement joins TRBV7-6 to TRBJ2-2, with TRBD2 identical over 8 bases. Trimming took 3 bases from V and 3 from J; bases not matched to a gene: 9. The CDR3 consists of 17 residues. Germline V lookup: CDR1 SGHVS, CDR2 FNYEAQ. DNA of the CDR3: TGTGCCAGCAGCTTTTCAAGCGGGGGACCCCACACCGGGGAGCTGTTTTTT. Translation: CASSFSSGGPHTGELFF.

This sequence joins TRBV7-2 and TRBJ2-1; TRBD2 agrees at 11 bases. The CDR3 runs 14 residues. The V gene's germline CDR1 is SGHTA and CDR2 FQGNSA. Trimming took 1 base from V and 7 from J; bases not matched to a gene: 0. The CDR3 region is CASSLVAGGNEQFF. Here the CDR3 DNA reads TGTGCCAGCAGCTTAGTAGCGGGGGGGAATGAGCAGTTCTTC.

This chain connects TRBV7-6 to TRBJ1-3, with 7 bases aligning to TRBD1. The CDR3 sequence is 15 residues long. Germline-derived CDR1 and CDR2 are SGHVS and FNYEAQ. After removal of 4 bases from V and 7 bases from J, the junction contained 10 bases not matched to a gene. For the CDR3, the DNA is TGTGCCAGCAGCTCAGACAGGGAACACACGAACACCATATATTTT. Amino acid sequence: CASSSDREHTNTIYF. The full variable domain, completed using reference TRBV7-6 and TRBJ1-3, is GAGVSQSPRYKVTKRGQDVALRCDPISGHVSLYWYRQALGQGPEFLTYFNYEAQQDKSGLPNDRFSAERPEGSISTLTIQRTEQRDSAMYRCASSSDREHTNTIYFGEGSWLTVV.

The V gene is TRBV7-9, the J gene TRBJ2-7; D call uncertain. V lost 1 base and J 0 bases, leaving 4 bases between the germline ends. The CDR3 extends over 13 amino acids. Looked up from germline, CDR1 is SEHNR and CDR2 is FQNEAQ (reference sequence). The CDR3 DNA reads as TGTGCCAGCAGCTTAGACAGCTCCTACGAGCAGTACTTC. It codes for CASSLDSSYEQYF.

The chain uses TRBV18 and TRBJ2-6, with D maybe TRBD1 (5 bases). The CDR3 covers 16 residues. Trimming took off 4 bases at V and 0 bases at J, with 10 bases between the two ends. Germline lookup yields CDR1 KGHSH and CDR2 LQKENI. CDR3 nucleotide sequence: TGTGCCAGCTCACTGGACACAAACTCTGGGGCCAACGTCCTGACTTTC. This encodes CASSLDTNSGANVLTF.

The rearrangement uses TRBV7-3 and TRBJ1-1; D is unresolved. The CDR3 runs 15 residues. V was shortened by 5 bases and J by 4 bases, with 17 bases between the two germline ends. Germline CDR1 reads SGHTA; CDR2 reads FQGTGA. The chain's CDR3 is CASSLSKVEGTEAFF. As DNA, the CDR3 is TGTGCCAGCAGCCTATCGAAAGTGGAGGGCACTGAAGCTTTCTTT.

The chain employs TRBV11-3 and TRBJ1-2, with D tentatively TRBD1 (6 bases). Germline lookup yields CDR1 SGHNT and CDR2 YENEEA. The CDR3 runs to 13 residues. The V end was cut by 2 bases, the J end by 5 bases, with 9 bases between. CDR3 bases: TGTGCCAGCAGCTTAACACAGGGATATGGCTACACCTTC. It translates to CASSLTQGYGYTF.

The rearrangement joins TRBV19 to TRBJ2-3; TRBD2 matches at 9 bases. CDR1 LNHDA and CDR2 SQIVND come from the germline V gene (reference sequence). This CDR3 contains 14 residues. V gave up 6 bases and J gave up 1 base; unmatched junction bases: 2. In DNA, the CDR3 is TGTGCCAGTAGGTGGACTAGCGGCACAGATACGCAGTATTTT. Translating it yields CASRWTSGTDTQYF.

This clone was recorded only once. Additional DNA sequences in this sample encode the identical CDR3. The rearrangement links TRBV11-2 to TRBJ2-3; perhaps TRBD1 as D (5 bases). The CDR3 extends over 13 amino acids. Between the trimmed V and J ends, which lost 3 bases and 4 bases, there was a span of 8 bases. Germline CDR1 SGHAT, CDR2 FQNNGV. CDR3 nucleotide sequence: TGTGCCAGCAGCTTGCAGGGCGCAGATACGCAGTATTTT. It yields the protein CASSLQGADTQYF.

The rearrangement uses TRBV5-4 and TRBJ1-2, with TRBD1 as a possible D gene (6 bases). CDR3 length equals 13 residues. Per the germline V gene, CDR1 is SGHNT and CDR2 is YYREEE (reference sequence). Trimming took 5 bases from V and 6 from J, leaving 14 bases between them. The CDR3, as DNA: TGTGCCAGCAGGGGGGCGGGGGAGGATGGCTACACCTTC. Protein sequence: CASRGAGEDGYTF.

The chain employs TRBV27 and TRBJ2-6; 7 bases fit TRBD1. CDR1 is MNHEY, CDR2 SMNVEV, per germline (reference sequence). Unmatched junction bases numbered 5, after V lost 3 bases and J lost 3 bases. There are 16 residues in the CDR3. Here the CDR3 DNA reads TGTGCCAGCAGTTTTCAGAACAGGGGTGGGGCCAACGTCCTGACTTTC. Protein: CASSFQNRGGANVLTF.

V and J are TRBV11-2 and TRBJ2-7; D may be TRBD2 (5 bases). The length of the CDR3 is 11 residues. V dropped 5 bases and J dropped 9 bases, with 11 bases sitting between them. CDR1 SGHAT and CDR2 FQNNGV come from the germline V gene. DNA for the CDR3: TGTGCCAGCAGCACCCCTCGGGGGCAGTACTTC. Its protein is CASSTPRGQYF.

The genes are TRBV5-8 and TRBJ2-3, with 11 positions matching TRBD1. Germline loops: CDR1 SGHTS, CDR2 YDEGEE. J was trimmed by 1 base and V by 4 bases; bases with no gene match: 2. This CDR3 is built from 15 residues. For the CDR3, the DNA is TGTGCCAGCAGCGCGGGACAGGGGGGCACAGATACGCAGTATTTT. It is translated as CASSAGQGGTDTQYF.

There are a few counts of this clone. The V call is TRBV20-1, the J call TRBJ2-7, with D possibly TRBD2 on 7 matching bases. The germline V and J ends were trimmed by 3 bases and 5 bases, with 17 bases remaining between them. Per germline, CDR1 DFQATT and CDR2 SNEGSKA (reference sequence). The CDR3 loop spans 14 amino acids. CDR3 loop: CSASDYGGLHEQYF. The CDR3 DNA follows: TGCAGTGCTAGTGACTACGGGGGGCTGCACGAGCAGTACTTC.

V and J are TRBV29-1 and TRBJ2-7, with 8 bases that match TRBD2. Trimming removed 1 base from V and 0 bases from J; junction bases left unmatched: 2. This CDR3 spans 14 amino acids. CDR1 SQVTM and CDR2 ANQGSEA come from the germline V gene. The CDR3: CSVEGSGSSYEQYF. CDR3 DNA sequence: TGCAGCGTTGAAGGAAGCGGGAGCTCCTACGAGCAGTACTTC.

The CDR3 is CASSSGLGYEQYF. CDR3 nucleotides: TGTGCCAGCAGTTCCGGACTAGGCTACGAGCAGTACTTC. This chain connects TRBV2 to TRBJ2-7, with 7 bases aligning to TRBD2. Unmatched junction bases numbered 4, after V lost 5 bases and J lost 3 bases. The CDR3 length is 13 residues. Germline assignment: CDR1 SNHLY and CDR2 FYNNEI.